A selection of T cell receptor beta chains follows, all from one sample in a study of high-grade serous ovarian cancer treatment subgroups. Generated by immunoSEQ multiplex PCR, the TCRdb table keeps only in-frame clones and is missing some. Of about 16,000 clones in the sample, approximately 76% were seen once. Sequenced: tumor tissue. The receptor source for this set is a human donor with high-grade serous ovarian cancer. CDR3s include the opening cysteine and the closing phenylalanine or tryptophan. The D gene is left open where the match is weak. Some rows mark clone size as missing; the rest say once, few, many or name a class of expanded clone.

V: TRBV11-2; J: TRBJ2-7; D: -; size: -; length: 15; DNA: TGTGCCAGCAGCCCAAACGGGGGGCCGACCTACGAGCAGTACTTC; CDR3: CASSPNGGPTYEQYF
V: TRBV30; J: TRBJ1-4; D: -; size: -; length: 13; DNA: TGTGCCTGGAGTGGACAGTTGAATGAAAAACTGTTTTTT; CDR3: CAWSGQLNEKLFF
V: TRBV7-2; J: TRBJ2-3; D: TRBD2; size: -; length: 17; DNA: TGTGCCAGCAGCTTATACCCTATGACTAGCGGCACAGATACGCAGTATTTT; CDR3: CASSLYPMTSGTDTQYF
V: TRBV12-1; J: TRBJ2-1; D: -; size: few; length: 14; DNA: TGTGCCAGCAGCTTAGAGGGGGCTTGGAATGAGCAGTTCTTC; CDR3: CASSLEGAWNEQFF
V: TRBV6-5; J: TRBJ1-2; D: -; size: -; length: 16; DNA: TGTGCCAGCAGTTCCCGGGGGACTTTTAACTATGTCAGCTACACCTTC; CDR3: CASSSRGTFNYVSYTF
V: TRBV9; J: TRBJ1-2; D: -; size: -; length: 15; DNA: TGTGCCAGCAGCGGAATAACCACAGCTAACTATGGCTACACCTTC; CDR3: CASSGITTANYGYTF
V: TRBV19; J: TRBJ1-6; D: TRBD1; size: -; length: 16; DNA: TGTGCCAGTAGAACACAGGGGAGGGGAAATAATTCACCCCTCCACTTT; CDR3: CASRTQGRGNNSPLHF
V: TRBV19; J: TRBJ1-4; D: TRBD1; size: -; length: 15; DNA: TGTGCCAGTAACCTCGGGACAGGTCCTAATGAAAAACTGTTTTTT; CDR3: CASNLGTGPNEKLFF
V: TRBV5-6; J: TRBJ2-1; D: -; size: few; length: 11; DNA: TGTGCCAGCAGCTTGGGACCTCGTGAGTTCTTC; CDR3: CASSLGPREFF
V: TRBV28; J: TRBJ2-2; D: TRBD1; size: -; length: 15; DNA: TGTGCCAGCAGTCTACCCGGGACAGCTGTCGGGGAGCTGTTTTTT; CDR3: CASSLPGTAVGELFF